This is a list of T cell receptor beta chains from one sample in a study of blood T cell repertoires in COVID-19. The repertoire was sequenced with immunoSEQ multiplex PCR; TCRdb's copy has only in-frame clones and lacks some. In the table there are over 45,000 clones, about 88% of which are singletons. The sequenced sample was peripheral blood. The receptor source for this set is a man aged 55 to 70 with active COVID-19. Each CDR3 is given with its conserved first and last residue. Fields, in order: J gene, D gene, V gene, clone size, CDR3 protein, CDR3 DNA. A D gene is named only where the DNA matches it firmly. The size entry is marked missing in some rows and otherwise reads once, few, many or a size class.

j_gene: TRBJ2-7; d_gene: NA; v_gene: TRBV12-3/TRBV12-4; abundance: NA; CDR3aa: CASSLQPRGEQYF; CDR3nt: TGTGCCAGCAGCCTACAACCGAGAGGCGAGCAGTACTTC
j_gene: TRBJ2-3; d_gene: NA; v_gene: TRBV5-8; abundance: NA; CDR3aa: CASSWREGTDTQYF; CDR3nt: TGTGCCAGCAGCTGGAGGGAGGGCACAGATACGCAGTATTTT
j_gene: TRBJ1-5; d_gene: NA; v_gene: TRBV7-8; abundance: NA; CDR3aa: CASSPHRTGNQPQHF; CDR3nt: TGTGCCAGCAGCCCCCATCGGACGGGAAATCAGCCCCAGCATTTT
j_gene: TRBJ2-7; d_gene: NA; v_gene: TRBV9; abundance: NA; CDR3aa: CASSVDQGEQYF; CDR3nt: TGTGCCAGCAGCGTAGATCAGGGCGAGCAGTACTTC
j_gene: TRBJ2-7; d_gene: NA; v_gene: TRBV18; abundance: NA; CDR3aa: CASSPPYGGSYEQYF; CDR3nt: TGTGCCAGCTCACCCCCATACGGGGGCTCCTACGAGCAGTACTTC
j_gene: TRBJ2-1; d_gene: TRBD2; v_gene: TRBV19; abundance: once; CDR3aa: CASRGGSSGIGNEQFF; CDR3nt: TGTGCCAGTCGGGGAGGGTCCAGCGGGATAGGCAATGAGCAGTTCTTC
j_gene: TRBJ2-7; d_gene: TRBD1; v_gene: TRBV10-1; abundance: NA; CDR3aa: CASSERRDRRHEQYF; CDR3nt: TGCGCCAGCAGTGAGAGAAGGGACAGGCGACACGAGCAGTACTTC
j_gene: TRBJ2-1; d_gene: TRBD2; v_gene: TRBV4-1; abundance: NA; CDR3aa: CASMASGRNEQFF; CDR3nt: TGCGCCAGCATGGCTAGCGGGAGAAATGAGCAGTTCTTC
j_gene: TRBJ1-2; d_gene: TRBD1; v_gene: TRBV10-3; abundance: NA; CDR3aa: CAIREDRDVYGYTF; CDR3nt: TGTGCCATCAGGGAGGACAGGGATGTCTATGGCTACACCTTC
j_gene: TRBJ2-7; d_gene: NA; v_gene: TRBV4-1; abundance: NA; CDR3aa: CASSHGPSYEQYF; CDR3nt: TGCGCCAGCAGCCATGGGCCCTCCTACGAGCAGTACTTC
j_gene: TRBJ1-4; d_gene: NA; v_gene: TRBV19; abundance: once; CDR3aa: CASSTDRATNEKLFF; CDR3nt: TGTGCCAGTAGTACCGACAGAGCAACTAATGAAAAACTGTTTTTT
j_gene: TRBJ2-7; d_gene: NA; v_gene: TRBV10-3; abundance: NA; CDR3aa: CAIRRETYEQYF; CDR3nt: TGTGCCATCAGGAGGGAGACGTACGAGCAGTACTTC
j_gene: TRBJ1-4; d_gene: NA; v_gene: TRBV7-8; abundance: NA; CDR3aa: CASSTIGGDNEKLFF; CDR3nt: TGTGCCAGCAGTACAATCGGAGGAGATAATGAAAAACTGTTTTTT
j_gene: TRBJ2-1; d_gene: TRBD2; v_gene: TRBV11-2; abundance: NA; CDR3aa: CASSPLAANNEQFF; CDR3nt: TGTGCCAGCTCTCCCCTAGCGGCAAACAATGAGCAGTTCTTC
j_gene: TRBJ1-3; d_gene: TRBD1; v_gene: TRBV3-1/TRBV3-2; abundance: NA; CDR3aa: CASSQDTGEGWGNTIYF; CDR3nt: TGTGCCAGCAGCCAAGATACAGGGGAAGGGTGGGGAAACACCATATATTTT
j_gene: TRBJ2-2; d_gene: NA; v_gene: TRBV27; abundance: NA; CDR3aa: CASASGQGGTGELFF; CDR3nt: TGTGCCAGCGCTTCGGGGCAGGGGGGCACCGGGGAGCTGTTTTTT
j_gene: TRBJ2-7; d_gene: NA; v_gene: TRBV7-9; abundance: NA; CDR3aa: CASSTQPGEQYF; CDR3nt: TGTGCCAGCAGCACCCAACCGGGCGAGCAGTACTTC
j_gene: TRBJ2-2; d_gene: TRBD2; v_gene: TRBV6-6; abundance: NA; CDR3aa: CASSPRGLADNTGELFF; CDR3nt: TGTGCCAGCAGTCCCAGGGGACTAGCGGATAACACCGGGGAGCTGTTTTTT
j_gene: TRBJ2-1; d_gene: NA; v_gene: TRBV5-5; abundance: NA; CDR3aa: CASSVAGTYNEQFF; CDR3nt: TGTGCCAGCAGCGTGGCCGGGACCTACAATGAGCAGTTCTTC
j_gene: TRBJ2-1; d_gene: NA; v_gene: TRBV7-9; abundance: NA; CDR3aa: CASSLSQGQVF; CDR3nt: TGTGCCAGCAGCTTAAGTCAGGGGCAGGTCTTC
j_gene: TRBJ1-6; d_gene: TRBD1; v_gene: TRBV5-1; abundance: NA; CDR3aa: CASSLLVYRGSNSPLHF; CDR3nt: TGCGCCAGCAGCTTGTTAGTTTACAGGGGGTCTAATTCACCCCTCCACTTT
j_gene: TRBJ2-1; d_gene: TRBD2; v_gene: TRBV6-6; abundance: NA; CDR3aa: CASSPGLAGSYNEQFF; CDR3nt: TGTGCCAGCAGCCCCGGACTAGCGGGGTCTTACAATGAGCAGTTCTTC
j_gene: TRBJ2-1; d_gene: TRBD2; v_gene: TRBV27; abundance: NA; CDR3aa: CASSSGLAGYNEQFF; CDR3nt: TGTGCCAGCAGTTCAGGACTAGCGGGATACAATGAGCAGTTCTTC
j_gene: TRBJ1-4; d_gene: TRBD1; v_gene: TRBV3-1/TRBV3-2; abundance: NA; CDR3aa: CASSQARGREKLFF; CDR3nt: TGTGCCAGCAGCCAAGCCAGGGGGCGAGAAAAACTGTTTTTT
j_gene: TRBJ1-4; d_gene: TRBD1; v_gene: TRBV27; abundance: NA; CDR3aa: CASSSTGATNEKLFF; CDR3nt: TGTGCCAGCAGTTCCACAGGGGCAACTAATGAAAAACTGTTTTTT
j_gene: TRBJ1-6; d_gene: NA; v_gene: TRBV30; abundance: once; CDR3aa: CAWNPQGFDSPLHF; CDR3nt: TGTGCCTGGAACCCACAGGGTTTTGATTCACCCCTCCACTTT
j_gene: TRBJ1-1; d_gene: TRBD1; v_gene: TRBV10-2; abundance: NA; CDR3aa: CASSESPGGTEAFF; CDR3nt: TGCGCCAGCAGTGAGTCTCCAGGGGGCACTGAAGCTTTCTTT
j_gene: TRBJ1-6; d_gene: NA; v_gene: TRBV6-5; abundance: once; CDR3aa: CASSYRNSPLHF; CDR3nt: TGTGCCAGCAGTTACCGGAATTCACCCCTCCACTTT
j_gene: TRBJ1-1; d_gene: NA; v_gene: TRBV7-3; abundance: NA; CDR3aa: CASSLTSGKTEAFF; CDR3nt: TGTGCCAGCAGCTTAACTTCAGGGAAGACTGAAGCTTTCTTT